These 3 T cell receptor beta chains were sequenced from one sample in a study of PD-L1 blockade in urothelial cancer. Documented time point: pretreatment peripheral blood. Data came from immunoSEQ multiplex PCR; TCRdb stores just in-frame clones and leaves some out. The sample holds 95,000 to 100,000 clones, around 86% seen once. The specimen was PBMCs, collected around atezolizumab (anti-PD-L1) treatment. The receptor source for this set is a man in his sixties with urothelial cancer.

J is TRBJ2-7 and V is TRBV9; 10 bases agree with TRBD1. CDR1 is SGDLS, CDR2 YYNGEE, per germline. This CDR3 is 15 amino acids long. V trimming: 2 bases; J trimming: 2 bases; junction bases outside the gene matches: 4. CDR3 in amino acids: CASSVGTGETYEQYF. The CDR3 nucleotides are TGTGCCAGCAGCGTGGGGACAGGGGAGACCTACGAGCAGTACTTC.

The gene calls are TRBV5-1 and TRBJ1-3; unclear D gene. The length of the CDR3 is 14 residues. The V end lost 0 bases, the J end lost 4 bases, and 8 bases lay between the germline ends. CDR1 is SGHRS, CDR2 YFSETQ, per germline. This CDR3 reads CASSLDLAGNTIYF. The DNA for the CDR3 is TGCGCCAGCAGCTTGGACCTAGCGGGAAACACCATATATTTT.

This clone has just a few counts. This rearrangement joins TRBV5-4 to TRBJ2-7; 9 positions agree with TRBD1. CDR3 length: 14 amino acids. Germline assignment: CDR1 SGHNT and CDR2 YYREEE (reference sequence). J lost 6 bases, V lost 3 bases, and 7 bases had no gene match. CDR3 region: CASSSRQGVGEQYF. CDR3 DNA: TGTGCCAGCAGCTCCAGACAGGGGGTTGGCGAGCAGTACTTC.